This note documents a single T cell receptor beta chain sequence. Its antigen is still unknown. Both 60 Vbeta primers and 13 Jbeta primers went into the PCR. In the source study's methods: Counted up in a later analysis, unique TCR beta chains came to 60 million to 95 million, with around 9.9 million shared. TCRdb's copy holds only in-frame clones and misses some; the assay was immunoSEQ multiplex PCR. For V, J and clone size, that table is used; D and trimming come from the DNA. This table holds about 200,000 clones. The data were taken from a study of cytomegalovirus exposure and HLA in healthy donors. Study summary: An analysis done earlier identified 117 million unique TCR beta sequences from approximately 170 million T cells. Study results and caveats: Presence/absence comparisons presumed near-even sequencing depth among donors. Previously analyzed data showed that most TCR beta V segments were productive at a frequency of about 87% or about 30%.

Germline V gives CDR1 KGHSH, CDR2 LQKENI. The CDR3 sequence is 14 residues long. V lost 4 bases to trimming and J lost 4 bases, with 11 bases between them. The sequence was collected from a young man in good health and CMV-seronegative. The rearrangement joins TRBV18 to TRBJ2-1, with D maybe TRBD1 (5 bases). Sequencing used PBMCs. In DNA, the CDR3 is TGTGCCAGCTCACTAACGACAGAATACAATGAGCAGTTCTTC. It codes for CASSLTTEYNEQFF.